This TCR beta chain was retrieved from a study of T cell responses to AZD1222 COVID-19 vaccine. Trimming took off 11 bases at V and 4 bases at J, with 12 bases between the two ends. Looked up from germline, CDR1 is MNHEY and CDR2 is SVGAGI. CDR3 length: 12 residues. Sequencing used immunoSEQ multiplex PCR; TCRdb keeps in-frame clones, though not all of them. The sample has about 140,000 clones; 90% to 95% are singletons. The receptor's source is an adult in good health. The sample consisted of peripheral blood, taken on day 0 of AZD1222 vaccination. The chain links TRBV6-5 to TRBJ1-3; a weak D match, TRBD1 (6 bases). Here the CDR3 DNA reads TGTGCCTTACAGGGCTTCGGAAACACCATATATTTT. Residues: CALQGFGNTIYF.